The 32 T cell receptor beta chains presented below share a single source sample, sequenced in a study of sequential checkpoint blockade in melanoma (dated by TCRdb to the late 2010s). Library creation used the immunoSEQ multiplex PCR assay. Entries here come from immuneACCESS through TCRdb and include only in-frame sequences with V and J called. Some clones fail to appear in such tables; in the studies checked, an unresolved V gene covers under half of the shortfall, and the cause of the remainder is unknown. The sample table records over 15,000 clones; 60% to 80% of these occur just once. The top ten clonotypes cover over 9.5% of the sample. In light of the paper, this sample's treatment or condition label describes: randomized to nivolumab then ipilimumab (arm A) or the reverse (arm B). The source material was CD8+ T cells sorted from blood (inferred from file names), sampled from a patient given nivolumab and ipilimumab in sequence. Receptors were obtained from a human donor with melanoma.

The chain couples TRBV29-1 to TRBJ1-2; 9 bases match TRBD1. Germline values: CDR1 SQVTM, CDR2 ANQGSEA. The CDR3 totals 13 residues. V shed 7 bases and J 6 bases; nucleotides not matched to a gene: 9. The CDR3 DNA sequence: TGCAGCGACACCGGGACAGGGACTGATGGCTACACCTTC. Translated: CSDTGTGTDGYTF. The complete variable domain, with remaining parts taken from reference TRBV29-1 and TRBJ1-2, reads SAVISQKPSRDICQRGTSLTIQCQVDSQVTMMFWYRQQPGQSLTLIATANQGSEATYESGFVIDKFPISRPNLTFSTLTVSNMSPEDSSIYLCSDTGTGTDGYTFGSGTRLTVV.

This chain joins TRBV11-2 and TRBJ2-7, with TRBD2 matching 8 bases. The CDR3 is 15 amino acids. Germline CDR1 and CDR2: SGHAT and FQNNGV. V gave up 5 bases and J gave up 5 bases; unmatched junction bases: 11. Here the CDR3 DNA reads TGTGCCAGCAGCCAGGAAGCGGGAGTAGACGACGAGCAGTACTTC. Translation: CASSQEAGVDDEQYF.

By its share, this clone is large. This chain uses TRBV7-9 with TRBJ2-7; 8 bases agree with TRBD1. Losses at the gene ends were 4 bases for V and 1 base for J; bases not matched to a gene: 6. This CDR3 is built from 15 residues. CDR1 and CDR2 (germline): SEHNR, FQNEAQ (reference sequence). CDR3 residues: CASSYAGTGSYEQYF. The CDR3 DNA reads TGTGCCAGCAGCTATGCCGGGACAGGATCCTACGAGCAGTACTTC.

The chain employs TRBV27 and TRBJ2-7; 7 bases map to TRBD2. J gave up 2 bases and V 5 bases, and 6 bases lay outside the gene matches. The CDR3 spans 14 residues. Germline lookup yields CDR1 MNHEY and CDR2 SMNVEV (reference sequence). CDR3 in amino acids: CASSPVGGTYEQYF. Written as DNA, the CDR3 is TGTGCCAGCAGTCCCGTGGGGGGGACCTACGAGCAGTACTTC.

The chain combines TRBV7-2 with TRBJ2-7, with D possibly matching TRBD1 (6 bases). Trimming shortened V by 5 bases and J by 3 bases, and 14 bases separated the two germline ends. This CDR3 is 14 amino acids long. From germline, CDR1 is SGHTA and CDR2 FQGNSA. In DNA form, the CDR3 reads TGTGCCAGCAGCACCGGGACACCCAACTACGAGCAGTACTTC. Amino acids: CASSTGTPNYEQYF.

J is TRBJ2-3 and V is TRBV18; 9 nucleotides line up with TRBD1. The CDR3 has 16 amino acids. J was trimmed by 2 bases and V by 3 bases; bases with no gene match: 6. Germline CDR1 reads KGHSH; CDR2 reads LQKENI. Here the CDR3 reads CASSPGTGGFTDTQYF. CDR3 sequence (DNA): TGTGCCAGCTCACCGGGCACAGGGGGCTTCACAGATACGCAGTATTTT.

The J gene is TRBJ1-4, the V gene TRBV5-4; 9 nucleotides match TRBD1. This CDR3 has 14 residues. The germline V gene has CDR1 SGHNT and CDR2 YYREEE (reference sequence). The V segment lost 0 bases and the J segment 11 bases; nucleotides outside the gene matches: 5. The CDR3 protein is CASSLGTGVRKLFF. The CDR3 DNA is TGTGCCAGCAGCTTGGGGACAGGGGTGAGGAAACTGTTTTTT.

The DNA for the CDR3 is TGTGCCAGCAGTTACGGAGGGAGTGAAGCTTTCTTT. Protein sequence: CASSYGGSEAFF. The chain recombines TRBV6-5 with TRBJ1-1; D gene uncertain. Germline loops: CDR1 MNHEY, CDR2 SVGAGI. Trimming cost V 2 bases and J 7 bases, with 8 bases left between them. There are 12 residues in the CDR3.

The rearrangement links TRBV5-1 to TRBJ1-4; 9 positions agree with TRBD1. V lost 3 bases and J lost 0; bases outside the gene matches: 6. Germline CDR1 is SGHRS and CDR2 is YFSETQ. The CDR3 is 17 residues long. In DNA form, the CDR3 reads TGCGCCAGCAGCTCCGGGGACAGGGAGGCAACTAATGAAAAACTGTTTTTT. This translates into CASSSGDREATNEKLFF.

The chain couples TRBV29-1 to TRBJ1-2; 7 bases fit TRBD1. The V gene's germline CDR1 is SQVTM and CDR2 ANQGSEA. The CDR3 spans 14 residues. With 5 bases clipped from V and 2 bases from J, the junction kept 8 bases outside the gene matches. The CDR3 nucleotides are TGCAGCGTTCAGGGGGACGGGACGAACTATGGCTACACCTTC. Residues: CSVQGDGTNYGYTF.

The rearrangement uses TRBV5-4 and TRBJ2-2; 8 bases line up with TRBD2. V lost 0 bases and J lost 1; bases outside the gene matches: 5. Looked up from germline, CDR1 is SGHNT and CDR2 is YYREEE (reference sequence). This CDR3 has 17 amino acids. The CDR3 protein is CASSLAGRGVNTGELFF. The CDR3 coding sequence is TGTGCCAGCAGCTTGGCCGGGCGGGGGGTGAACACCGGGGAGCTGTTTTTT.

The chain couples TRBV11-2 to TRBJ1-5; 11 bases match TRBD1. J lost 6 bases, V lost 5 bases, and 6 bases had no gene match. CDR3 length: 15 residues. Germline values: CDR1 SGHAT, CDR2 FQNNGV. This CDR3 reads CASSPDRGLGQPQHF. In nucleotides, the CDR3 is TGTGCCAGCAGCCCGGACAGGGGGCTTGGTCAGCCCCAGCATTTT.

The CDR3 sequence is CASSSGGSEAFF. CDR3 bases: TGTGCCAGCAGTTCGGGGGGATCTGAAGCTTTCTTT. The V and J genes are TRBV27 and TRBJ1-1, with D tentatively TRBD1 (5 bases). Germline V CDR1 and CDR2: MNHEY, SMNVEV (reference sequence). This CDR3 comprises 12 residues. V gave up 4 bases and J gave up 6 bases, with 9 bases separating them.

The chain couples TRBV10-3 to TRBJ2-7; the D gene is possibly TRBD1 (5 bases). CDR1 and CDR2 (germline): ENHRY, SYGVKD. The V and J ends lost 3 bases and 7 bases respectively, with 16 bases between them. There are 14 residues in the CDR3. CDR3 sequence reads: CAISEDSQGWEQYF. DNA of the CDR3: TGTGCCATCAGTGAAGATAGTCAGGGCTGGGAGCAGTACTTC.

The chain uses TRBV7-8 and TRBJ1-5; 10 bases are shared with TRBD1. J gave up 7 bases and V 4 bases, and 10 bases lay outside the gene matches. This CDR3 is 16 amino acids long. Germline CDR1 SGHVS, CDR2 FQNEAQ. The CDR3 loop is CASSSPGQGYGQPQHF. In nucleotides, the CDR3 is TGTGCCAGCAGCTCACCGGGACAGGGGTACGGGCAGCCCCAGCATTTT.

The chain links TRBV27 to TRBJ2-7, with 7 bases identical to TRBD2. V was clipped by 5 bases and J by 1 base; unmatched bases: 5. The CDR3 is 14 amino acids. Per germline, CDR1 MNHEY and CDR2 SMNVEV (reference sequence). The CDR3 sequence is CASSPGGSSYEQYF. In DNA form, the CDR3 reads TGTGCCAGCAGTCCCGGCGGGAGTTCCTACGAGCAGTACTTC.

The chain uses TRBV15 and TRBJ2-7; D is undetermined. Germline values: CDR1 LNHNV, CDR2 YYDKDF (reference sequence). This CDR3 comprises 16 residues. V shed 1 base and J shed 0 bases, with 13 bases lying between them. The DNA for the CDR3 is TGTGCCACCAGCAGAGGATTAACAGAGCTCTCCTACGAGCAGTACTTC. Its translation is CATSRGLTELSYEQYF.

The CDR3 loop reads CASSEMGQVFYEQYF. DNA for the CDR3: TGTGCCAGCAGTGAAATGGGACAGGTGTTCTACGAGCAGTACTTC. This chain links TRBV6-1 with TRBJ2-7; 8 bases agree with TRBD1. With 2 bases clipped from V and 3 bases from J, the junction kept 6 bases outside the gene matches. This CDR3 has 15 amino acids. The germline CDR1 and CDR2 sequences are MNHNS and SASEGT.

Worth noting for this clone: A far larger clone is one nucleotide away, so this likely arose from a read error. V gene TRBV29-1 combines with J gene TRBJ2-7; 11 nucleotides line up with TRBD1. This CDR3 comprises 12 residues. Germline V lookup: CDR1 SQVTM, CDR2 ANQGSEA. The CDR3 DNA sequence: TGCAGCGTTGTGGGACAGGGGGGCGAGCACTACTTC. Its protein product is CSVVGQGGEHYF.

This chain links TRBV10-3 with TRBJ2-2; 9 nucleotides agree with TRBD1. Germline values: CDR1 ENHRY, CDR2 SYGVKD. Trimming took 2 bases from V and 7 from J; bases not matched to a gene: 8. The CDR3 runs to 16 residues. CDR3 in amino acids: CAISETGGGTGGELFF. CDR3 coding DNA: TGTGCCATCAGTGAGACAGGGGGCGGTACAGGCGGGGAGCTGTTTTTT.

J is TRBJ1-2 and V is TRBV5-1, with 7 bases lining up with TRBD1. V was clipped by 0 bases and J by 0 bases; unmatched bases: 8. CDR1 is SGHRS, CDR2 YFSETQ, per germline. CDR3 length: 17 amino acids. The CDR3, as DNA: TGCGCCAGCAGCTTGGCCGATCATACAGGGGCTAACTATGGCTACACCTTC. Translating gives CASSLADHTGANYGYTF.

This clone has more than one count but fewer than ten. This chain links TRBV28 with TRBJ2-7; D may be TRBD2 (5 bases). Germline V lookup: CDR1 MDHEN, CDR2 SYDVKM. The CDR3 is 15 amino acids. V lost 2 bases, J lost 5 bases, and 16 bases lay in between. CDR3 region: CASSLVISARHEQYF. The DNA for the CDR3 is TGTGCCAGCAGTTTAGTGATTAGCGCAAGGCACGAGCAGTACTTC.

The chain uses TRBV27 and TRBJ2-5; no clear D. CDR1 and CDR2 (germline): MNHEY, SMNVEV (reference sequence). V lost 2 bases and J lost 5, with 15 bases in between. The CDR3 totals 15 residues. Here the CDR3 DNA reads TGTGCCAGCAGTTTAGACCCCCGTGGCAGGGAGACCCAGTACTTC. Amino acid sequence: CASSLDPRGRETQYF.

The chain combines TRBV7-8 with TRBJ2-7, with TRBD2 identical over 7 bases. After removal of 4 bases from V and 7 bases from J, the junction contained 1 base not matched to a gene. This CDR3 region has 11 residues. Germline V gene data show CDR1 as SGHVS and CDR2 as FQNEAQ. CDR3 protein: CASSSREEQYF. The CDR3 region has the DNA TGTGCCAGCAGCTCGCGGGAGGAGCAGTACTTC.

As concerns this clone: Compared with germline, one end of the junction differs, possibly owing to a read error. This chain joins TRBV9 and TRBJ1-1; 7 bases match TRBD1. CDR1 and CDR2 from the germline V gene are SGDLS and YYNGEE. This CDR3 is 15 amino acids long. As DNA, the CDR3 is TGTGCCGGCAGCACCTGGGACAGTCTCAACACTGAAGCTTTCTTT. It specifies CAGSTWDSLNTEAFF.

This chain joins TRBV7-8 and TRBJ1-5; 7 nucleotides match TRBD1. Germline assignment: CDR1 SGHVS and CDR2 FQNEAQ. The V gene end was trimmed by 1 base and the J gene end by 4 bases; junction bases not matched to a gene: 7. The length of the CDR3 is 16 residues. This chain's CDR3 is CASSLGTGVRNQPQHF. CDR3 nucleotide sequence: TGTGCCAGCAGCTTAGGGACAGGAGTACGGAATCAGCCCCAGCATTTT.

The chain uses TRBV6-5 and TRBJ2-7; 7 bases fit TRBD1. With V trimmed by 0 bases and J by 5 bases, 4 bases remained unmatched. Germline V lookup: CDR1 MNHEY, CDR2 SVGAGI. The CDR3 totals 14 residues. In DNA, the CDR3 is TGTGCCAGCAGTTACTCTAAAGGGGGCCACGAGCAGTACTTC. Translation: CASSYSKGGHEQYF.

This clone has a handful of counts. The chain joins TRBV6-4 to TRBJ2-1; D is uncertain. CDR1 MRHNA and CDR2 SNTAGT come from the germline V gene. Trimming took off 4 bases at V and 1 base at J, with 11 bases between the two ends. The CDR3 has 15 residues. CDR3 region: CASSGSADSYNEQFF. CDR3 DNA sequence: TGTGCCAGCAGTGGGTCGGCGGATTCCTACAATGAGCAGTTCTTC.

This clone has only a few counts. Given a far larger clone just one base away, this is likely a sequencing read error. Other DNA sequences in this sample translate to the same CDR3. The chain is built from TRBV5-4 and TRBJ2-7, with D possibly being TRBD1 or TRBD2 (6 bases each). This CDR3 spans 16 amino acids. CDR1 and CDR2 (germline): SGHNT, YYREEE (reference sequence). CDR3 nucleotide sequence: TGTGCCAGCAGTTTGGGGGCGGGGACGCGGTCCTACGAGCAGTACTTC. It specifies CASSLGAGTRSYEQYF.

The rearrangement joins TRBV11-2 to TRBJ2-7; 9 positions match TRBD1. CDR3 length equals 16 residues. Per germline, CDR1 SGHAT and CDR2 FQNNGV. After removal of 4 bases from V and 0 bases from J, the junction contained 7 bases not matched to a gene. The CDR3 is CASSSADRGYSYEQYF. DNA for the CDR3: TGTGCCAGCAGCTCCGCGGACAGGGGTTACTCCTACGAGCAGTACTTC.

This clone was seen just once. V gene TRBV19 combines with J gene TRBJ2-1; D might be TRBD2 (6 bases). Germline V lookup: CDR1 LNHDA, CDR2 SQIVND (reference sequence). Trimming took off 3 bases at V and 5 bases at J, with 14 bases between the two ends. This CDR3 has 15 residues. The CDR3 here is CASSIAGYGHNEQFF. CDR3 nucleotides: TGTGCCAGTAGTATCGCGGGGTATGGGCACAATGAGCAGTTCTTC.

The CDR3 spells CASSQEDGVGFF. The DNA of the CDR3 is TGCGCCAGCAGCCAAGAGGACGGGGTTGGGTTTTTT. The chain couples TRBV4-1 to TRBJ1-4, with D hard to call. V shed 0 bases and J shed 16 bases, with 12 bases lying between them. Germline-derived CDR1 and CDR2 are MGHRA and YSYEKL. CDR3 size: 12 residues.